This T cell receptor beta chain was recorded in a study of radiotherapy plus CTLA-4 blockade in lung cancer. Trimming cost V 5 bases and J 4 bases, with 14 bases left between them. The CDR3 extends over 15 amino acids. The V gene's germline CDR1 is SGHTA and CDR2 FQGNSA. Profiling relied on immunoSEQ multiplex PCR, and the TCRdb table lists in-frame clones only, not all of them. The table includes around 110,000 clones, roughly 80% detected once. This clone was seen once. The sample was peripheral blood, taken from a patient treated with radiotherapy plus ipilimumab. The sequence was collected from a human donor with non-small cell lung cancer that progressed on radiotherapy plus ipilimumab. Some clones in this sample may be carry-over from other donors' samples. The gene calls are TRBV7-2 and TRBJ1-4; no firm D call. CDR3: CASSPRSGDNEKLFF. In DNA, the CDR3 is TGTGCCAGCAGCCCAAGGTCCGGAGATAATGAAAAACTGTTTTTT.